One sample yielded the 7 T cell receptor beta chains listed below, sequenced in a study of CD8+ T cells in alopecia areata. Once RNA had been extracted, it was reverse transcribed into cDNA to act as the sequencing template. Profiled with immunoSEQ multiplex PCR; TCRdb holds only in-frame clones, not every one. The table includes 95,000 to 100,000 clones, 50% to 60% detected once. Treatment here: oral pan-JAK inhibitor, 5-10 mg twice daily. The sample consisted of CD8+ T cells sorted from blood, taken around week 55, from a patient treated with tofacitinib. The receptor set was obtained from a human donor with alopecia areata.

For this clone: The identical CDR3 is also encoded by other nucleotide sequences in the sample. This chain uses TRBV11-2 with TRBJ2-7; maybe TRBD2 (6 bases). Trimming stripped 5 bases from V and 4 bases from J, with 9 bases between. This CDR3 is 12 amino acids long. From germline, CDR1 is SGHAT and CDR2 FQNNGV. Here the CDR3 DNA reads TGTGCCAGCAGCCCAGGGACTTACGAGCAGTACTTC. It is translated as CASSPGTYEQYF.

The V call is TRBV27, the J call TRBJ1-5; the match to TRBD1 covers 7 bases. The CDR3 length is 13 residues. Looked up from germline, CDR1 is MNHEY and CDR2 is SMNVEV (reference sequence). J lost 7 bases, V lost 5 bases, and 5 bases had no gene match. The CDR3 DNA is TGTGCCAGCAGTATCAGGGGGGCCCAGCCCCAGCATTTT. Protein sequence: CASSIRGAQPQHF.

The chain joins TRBV29-1 to TRBJ2-1; TRBD2 might be the D (5 bases). This CDR3 is built from 9 residues. Germline V gene lookup returns CDR1 SQVTM and CDR2 ANQGSEA. V was trimmed by 4 bases and J by 15 bases, leaving 10 bases between them. The CDR3 reads CSVVPGWFF. CDR3 DNA sequence: TGCAGCGTTGTTCCGGGGTGGTTCTTC.

This clone was picked up a small number of times. The chain has TRBV13 and TRBJ2-1, with TRBD1 identical over 12 bases. Germline CDR1 and CDR2: PRHDT and FYEKMQ (reference sequence). The CDR3 sequence is 15 residues long. Unmatched junction bases numbered 6, after V lost 5 bases and J lost 7 bases. The CDR3 sequence is CASSPPGQGANEQFF. CDR3 nucleotide sequence: TGTGCCAGCAGCCCCCCGGGACAGGGGGCGAATGAGCAGTTCTTC.

The chain is built from TRBV7-9 and TRBJ1-2; TRBD1 aligns across 8 bases. CDR1 and CDR2 from the germline V gene are SEHNR and FQNEAQ (reference sequence). Germline trimming cut 7 bases from V and 2 bases from J; bases unmatched to any gene: 9. This CDR3 contains 15 residues. CDR3 in DNA: TGTGCCAGCATCGGTACAGGGGGTGGGAACTATGGCTACACCTTC. This translates into CASIGTGGGNYGYTF.

This clone appeared once. This rearrangement joins TRBV19 to TRBJ2-2, with D hard to call. Trimming pared 10 bases from V and 1 base from J, leaving 7 bases between. The CDR3 is 12 amino acids. Germline CDR1 LNHDA, CDR2 SQIVND (reference sequence). The CDR3 nucleotides are TGTGCCATTCTACAGAACACCGGGGAGCTGTTTTTT. It encodes CAILQNTGELFF.

This CDR3 is CASSLEETQYF. The CDR3 nucleotides read TGCGCCAGCAGCTTGGAAGAGACCCAGTACTTC. The chain has TRBV5-1 and TRBJ2-5, with unresolved D. From germline, CDR1 is SGHRS and CDR2 YFSETQ. CDR3 length equals 11 residues. V was cut by 0 bases and J by 3 bases, with 0 bases left in between.